The present TCR beta chain was sequenced within a study of blood T cells in healthy people across ages. Of note for this clonotype: A read error may produce the germline difference seen at one junction end.

Sample-barcoded 5' priming and a J-beta primer mix drove a second PCR of 7 to 11 cycles. TCRdb called the 5' RACE reads again in MiXCR, with one record for every CDR3 protein. The table lists around 1,000,000 distinct CDR3 sequences, approximately 25% of them singletons. This CDR3 contains 15 residues. Per germline, CDR1 SSHAT and CDR2 FNYEAQ (reference sequence). These data are also associated with another study on T cells of mothers and their children.

This TCR was sampled from a girl aged 2-10 years in good health. The V and J genes are TRBV7-7 and TRBJ2-3, with D unclear. What was sequenced was blood. In DNA, the CDR3 is TGTGCTAGCAGCTTAGTTGAATCTAGCACAGATACGCAGTATTTT. Residues: CASSLVESSTDTQYF.